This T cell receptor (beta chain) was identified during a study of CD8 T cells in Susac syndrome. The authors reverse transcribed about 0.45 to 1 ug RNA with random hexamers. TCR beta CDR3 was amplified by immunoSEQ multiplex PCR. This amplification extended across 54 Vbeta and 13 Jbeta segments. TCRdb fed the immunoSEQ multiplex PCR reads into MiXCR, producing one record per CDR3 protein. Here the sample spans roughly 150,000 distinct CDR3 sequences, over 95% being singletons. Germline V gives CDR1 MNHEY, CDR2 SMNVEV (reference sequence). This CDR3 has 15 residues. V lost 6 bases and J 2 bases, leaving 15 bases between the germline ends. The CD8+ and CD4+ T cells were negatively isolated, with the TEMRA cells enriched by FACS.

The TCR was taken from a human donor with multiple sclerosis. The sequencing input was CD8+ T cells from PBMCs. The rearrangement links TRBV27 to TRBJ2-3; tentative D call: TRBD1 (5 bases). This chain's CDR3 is CASRRLGQNTDTQYF. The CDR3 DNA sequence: TGTGCCAGCAGACGACTCGGACAAAACACAGATACGCAGTATTTT.